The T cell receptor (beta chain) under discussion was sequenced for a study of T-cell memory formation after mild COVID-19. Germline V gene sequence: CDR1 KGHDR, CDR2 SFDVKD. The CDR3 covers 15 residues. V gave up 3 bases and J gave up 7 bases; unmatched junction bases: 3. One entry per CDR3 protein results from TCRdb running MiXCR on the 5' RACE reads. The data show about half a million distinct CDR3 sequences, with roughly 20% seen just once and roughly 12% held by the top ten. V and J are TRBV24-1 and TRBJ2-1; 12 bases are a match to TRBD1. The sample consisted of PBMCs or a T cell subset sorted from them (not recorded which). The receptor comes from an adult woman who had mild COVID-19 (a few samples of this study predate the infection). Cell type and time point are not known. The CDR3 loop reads CATSDTGQGANEQFF. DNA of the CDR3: TGTGCCACCAGTGATACGGGACAGGGGGCAAATGAGCAGTTCTTC.